The following is a TCR beta chain sequence with its context. The target antigen is unknown. This sample is drawn from a study of cytomegalovirus exposure and HLA in healthy donors. For the study at large: A preliminary data release comprised 80 million or so unique TCRs obtained from HLA-typed donors. Findings and limits, study-wide: An analysis done earlier found most TCR beta V segments productive about 87% or about 30% of the time.

Trimming left V 0 bases short and J 7 bases short, with 14 bases between. Germline CDR1 is SGHRS and CDR2 is YFSETQ. This CDR3 contains 15 residues. The PCR used 60 Vbeta and 13 Jbeta primers. Sequencing used immunoSEQ multiplex PCR; TCRdb keeps in-frame clones, though not all of them. The sample has tens of thousands of clones. The chain recombines TRBV5-1 with TRBJ1-5; D is perhaps TRBD1 (5 bases). Sequenced material: PBMCs. The receptor's source is a man aged 55 to 69 in good health and CMV-seropositive. CDR3 DNA sequence: TGCGCCAGCAGCTTGGAGGGCAGGGATTGGCAGCCCCAGCATTTT. Translating gives CASSLEGRDWQPQHF.